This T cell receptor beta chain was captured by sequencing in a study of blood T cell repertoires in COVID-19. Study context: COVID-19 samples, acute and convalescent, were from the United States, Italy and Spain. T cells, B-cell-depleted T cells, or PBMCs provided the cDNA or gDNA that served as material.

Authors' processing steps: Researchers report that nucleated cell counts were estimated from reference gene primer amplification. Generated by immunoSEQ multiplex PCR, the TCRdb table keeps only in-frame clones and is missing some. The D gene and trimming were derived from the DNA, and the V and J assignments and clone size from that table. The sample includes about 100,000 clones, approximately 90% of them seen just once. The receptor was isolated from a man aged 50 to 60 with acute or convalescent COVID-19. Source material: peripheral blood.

This CDR3 reads CASSLPAGDTDTQYF. The CDR3 nucleotides are TGTGCCAGCAGCTTGCCGGCGGGGGACACAGATACGCAGTATTTT. The V gene is TRBV5-4, the J gene TRBJ2-3; 7 bases agree with TRBD2. After removal of 1 base from V and 2 bases from J, the junction contained 4 bases not matched to a gene. Germline loops: CDR1 SGHNT, CDR2 YYREEE (reference sequence). The CDR3 totals 15 residues.